These 12 T cell receptor beta chains were all obtained from the same sample, sequenced in a study of blood T cell repertoires in COVID-19. The protocol was immunoSEQ multiplex PCR, while the TCRdb copy is restricted to in-frame clones and leaves out a portion. The data hold 200,000 to 300,000 clones, with just under 85% observed a single time. Sequenced sample: peripheral blood. The receptor set was obtained from an elderly woman with acute or convalescent COVID-19.

The CDR3 loop is CASSLGNGGPSTDTQYF. Here the CDR3 DNA reads TGCGCCAGCAGCTTGGGGAACGGGGGACCGAGCACAGATACGCAGTATTTT. The chain carries TRBV5-1 and TRBJ2-3, with D possibly being TRBD2 (6 bases). The CDR3 is made up of 17 amino acids. Germline V lookup: CDR1 SGHRS, CDR2 YFSETQ. V was pared by 0 bases and J by 0 bases, with 14 bases between.

This chain connects TRBV9 to TRBJ2-7, with D possibly being TRBD2 (6 bases). The CDR3 covers 15 residues. Germline CDR1 reads SGDLS; CDR2 reads YYNGEE. Trimming cost V 0 bases and J 4 bases, with 14 bases left between them. The CDR3 region has the DNA TGTGCCAGCAGCGTAGCTCCGGGACTTCCGTACGAGCAGTACTTC. This translates into CASSVAPGLPYEQYF.

The CDR3 sequence is CASSDRTANQPQHF. The CDR3 DNA sequence: TGTGCCAGCAGTGACAGGACAGCGAATCAGCCCCAGCATTTT. This sequence joins TRBV2 and TRBJ1-5, with D tentatively TRBD1 (6 bases). V gave up 3 bases and J gave up 4 bases, with 10 bases separating them. Per the germline V gene, CDR1 is SNHLY and CDR2 is FYNNEI. There are 14 residues in the CDR3. The variable domain in full, completed from reference TRBV2 and TRBJ1-5, reads EPEVTQTPSHQVTQMGQEVILRCVPISNHLYFYWYRQILGQKVEFLVSFYNNEISEKSEIFDDQFSVERPDGSNFTLKIRSTKLEDSAMYFCASSDRTANQPQHFGDGTRLSIL.

The chain combines TRBV15 with TRBJ1-1; a possible D gene is TRBD1 (5 bases). Trimming shortened V by 5 bases and J by 6 bases, and 19 bases separated the two germline ends. Germline V gives CDR1 LNHNV, CDR2 YYDKDF (reference sequence). This CDR3 contains 15 residues. The CDR3 sequence is CATSSGDGRGAEAFF. CDR3 DNA sequence: TGTGCCACCAGCTCCGGGGACGGCCGGGGGGCTGAAGCTTTCTTT.

The J gene is TRBJ1-5, the V gene TRBV6-1; TRBD1 aligns across 8 bases. The CDR3 loop spans 17 amino acids. The V gene's germline CDR1 is MNHNS and CDR2 SASEGT. The V and J ends lost 0 bases and 4 bases, in that order; junction bases with no gene match: 8. CDR3 bases: TGTGCCAGCAGTGAAGCCCACGGACAGGGTGGGAATCAGCCCCAGCATTTT. Protein: CASSEAHGQGGNQPQHF.

The CDR3 coding sequence is TGTGCCAGCAGCCTTCAGGGTCTTGGCTACACCTTC. Translating it yields CASSLQGLGYTF. The chain combines TRBV7-2 with TRBJ1-2, with D possibly TRBD1 on 5 matching bases. V dropped 5 bases and J dropped 7 bases, with 11 bases sitting between them. CDR3 length: 12 amino acids. The germline V gene has CDR1 SGHTA and CDR2 FQGNSA.

The chain carries TRBV28 and TRBJ2-2; no clear D. V lost 6 bases to trimming and J lost 1 base, with 3 bases between them. From germline, CDR1 is MDHEN and CDR2 SYDVKM. This CDR3 region has 12 residues. Here the CDR3 DNA reads TGTGCCAGCAGCAGGAACACCGGGGAGCTGTTTTTT. It encodes CASSRNTGELFF.

This rearrangement joins TRBV5-6 to TRBJ1-2; 10 nucleotides align to TRBD1. This CDR3 spans 15 amino acids. Germline V gene data show CDR1 as SGHDT and CDR2 as YYEEEE. J gave up 6 bases and V 4 bases, and 9 bases lay outside the gene matches. The CDR3 loop is CASSPSGTGAHGYTF. In DNA, the CDR3 is TGTGCCAGCAGCCCATCCGGGACAGGGGCCCATGGCTACACCTTC.

In the case of this clone: Relative to the germline gene, one junction end is altered; a read error may explain this. The chain combines TRBV6-5 with TRBJ1-1, with D possibly matching TRBD1 (6 bases). The germline CDR1 and CDR2 sequences are MNHEY and SVGAGI. This CDR3 is 12 amino acids long. The DNA of the CDR3 is TGTGCCAGCTCAGGGGTGAACGCTGAAGCTTTCTTT. Translation gives CASSGVNAEAFF.

The chain joins TRBV24-1 to TRBJ2-3; the D is unclear. This CDR3 region has 15 residues. Per germline, CDR1 KGHDR and CDR2 SFDVKD. V lost 5 bases, J lost 3 bases, and 14 bases lay in between. The CDR3 nucleotides are TGTGCCACCAGTGGAGGAAAGAAGCCAACAGATACGCAGTATTTT. It specifies CATSGGKKPTDTQYF.

As regards this clone: At the DNA level, this CDR3 is encoded by other sequences in the same sample as well. V is TRBV2 and J is TRBJ1-3; D perhaps matches TRBD1 (5 bases). The CDR3 totals 14 residues. The V end lost 8 bases, the J end lost 0 bases, and 11 bases lay between the germline ends. Germline V gene sequence: CDR1 SNHLY, CDR2 FYNNEI. The CDR3 here is CASRGGNSGNTIYF. The CDR3 DNA follows: TGTGCCAGCCGCGGGGGTAACTCTGGAAACACCATATATTTT.

The chain recombines TRBV18 with TRBJ2-5, with D possibly being TRBD2 (5 bases). The CDR3 is 13 residues long. V lost 4 bases and J lost 0, with 6 bases in between. Germline V gene data show CDR1 as KGHSH and CDR2 as LQKENI. This chain's CDR3 is CASSLDYQETQYF. The DNA for the CDR3 is TGTGCCAGCTCACTGGACTACCAAGAGACCCAGTACTTC.